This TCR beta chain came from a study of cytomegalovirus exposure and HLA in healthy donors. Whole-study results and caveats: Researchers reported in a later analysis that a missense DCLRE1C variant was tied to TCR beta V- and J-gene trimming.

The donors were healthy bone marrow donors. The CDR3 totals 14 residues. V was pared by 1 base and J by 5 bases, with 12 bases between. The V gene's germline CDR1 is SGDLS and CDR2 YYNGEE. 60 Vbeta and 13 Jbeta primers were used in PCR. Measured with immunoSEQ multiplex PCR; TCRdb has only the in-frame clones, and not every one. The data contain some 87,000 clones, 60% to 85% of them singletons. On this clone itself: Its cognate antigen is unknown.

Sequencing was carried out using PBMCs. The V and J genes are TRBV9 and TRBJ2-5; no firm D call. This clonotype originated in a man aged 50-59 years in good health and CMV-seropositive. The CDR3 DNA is TGTGCCAGCAGCGTAACACCTCAACGCGAGACCCAGTACTTC. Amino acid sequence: CASSVTPQRETQYF. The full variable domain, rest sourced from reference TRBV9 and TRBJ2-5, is DSGVTQTPKHLITATGQRVTLRCSPRSGDLSVYWYQQSLDQGLQFLIQYYNGEERAKGNILERFSAQQFPDLHSELNLSSLELGDSALYFCASSVTPQRETQYFGPGTRLLVL.